This T cell receptor beta chain was documented in a study of T-cell memory formation after mild COVID-19 (dated by TCRdb to about 2021). Study-wide context: TCR sequence clusters from the two donors were found to be largely donor specific. In a couple of donors, T-cell clones that expanded and contracted after mild COVID-19 were tracked by sequencing TCRalpha and TCRbeta repertoires over time. Two young, previously healthy adult volunteers, one female and one male, were included in the cohort.

A note on this clonotype: Which antigen it targets is not known. The sample holds no much larger clone one base away, and base qualities are not on file.

Its CDR3 holds 12 amino acids, cysteine through valine. The kept DNA is CDR3 alone, 36 bases in frame from the first base. For CDR1 and CDR2, the germline V gene lists MDHEN and SYDVKM. Ficoll-Paque density gradient centrifugation was used to isolate PBMCs. For sequencing, an Illumina NovaSeq 6000 was employed. TCRalpha and TCRbeta cDNA libraries were constructed by 5'RACE with constant-segment primers, with sample barcodes and unique molecular identifiers being introduced. RNA was extracted from every sample with Trizol reagent. The libraries were amplified in two PCR steps, and the second step added a second sample barcode and Illumina TruSeq adapters. Sequencing of libraries was performed on an Illumina NovaSeq with 2 x 150 bp paired-end reads. The authors processed their data as follows. The reads were demultiplexed and collapsed into UMI-guided consensus sequences using migec v1.2.7. Using mixcr v2.1.11, UMI consensuses were aligned to TRA and TRB V and J templates and then assembled into clonotypes. A clonotype was counted as expanded or contracted only when both edgeR and NoisET called the clonotype significant, with the noise models trained on biological replicates. For edgeR calls, the thresholds were a false discovery rate-adjusted p below 0.01 and a log2 fold-change of 1. As an exploratory analysis of dynamics, max-normalized trajectories of the 1000 most abundant clonotypes were examined by PCA with hierarchical clustering. The CD4 or CD8 phenotype of responding clones was assigned using the separately sequenced CD4+ and CD8+ repertoires. The raw public reads went through TCRdb reprocessing: fastp at Q25, MiXCR clone calling, in-frame beta chains kept. Rows with a matching CDR3 protein are joined into one entry that keeps the most common DNA and genes. For this entry, the V and J calls and clone size follow TCRdb and not the study's own pipeline. This sample lists a few hundred thousand distinct CDR3 sequences; 10% to 13% were detected once. The ten biggest clones cover roughly 3.2% of the sample.

The study at large found these results: Clones contracting from day 15 to 85 had balanced CD4/CD8 phenotypes, while a second wave expanding from day 15 to 37 was biased towards CD4+. SARS-CoV-2 specificity was not confirmed for the second-wave clones peaking on day 37. Contracting CD4+ clones were found mainly in CM and EM memory subsets, while CD8+ clones were enriched in EMRA. The study included only a couple of mild cases, and larger cohorts that include severe cases with pre-infection samples were judged to be necessary. Some responding clones were found in pre-infection memory, which suggests that pre-existing cross-reactive memory T cells took part in the SARS-CoV-2 response.

Sequencing input: PBMCs or a T cell subset sorted from them (not recorded which). The chain uses TRBV28 and TRBJ2-7, and the D gene may be TRBD1, 5 bases matching. This TCR derives from a man between 18 and 29 years old who had mild COVID-19 (a few samples of this study predate the infection). The sample titles of this study are shuffled in the database, so cell type and time point are left out; the donor was told from shared clones. The CDR3: CASSQPGVGVEV. Here is the DNA: TGTGCCAGCAGCCAACCTGGGGTAGGGGTGGAGGTC.